This T cell receptor (beta chain) was identified in a study of identifying expanded T cells in peripheral blood. General observations from the study: Across healthy donors, higher total template counts meant significantly greater roughly 2-week count variance. Differentially abundant clones: around 1.2 between replicates, 16.4 at two to three weeks, approximately 18 at four.

CDR3 length: 13 amino acids. Germline loops: CDR1 SGHNT, CDR2 YYREEE (reference sequence). V lost 9 bases, J lost 2 bases, and 14 bases lay in between. Libraries were prepared by immunoSEQ multiplex PCR; TCRdb keeps only in-frame clonotypes and omits some of them. The repertoire includes 55,000 to 75,000 clones, 70% to 90% of them detected once, and around 4.3% sits in the top ten. Healthy donors had no documented immune events, such as infections, while sampled. A note on this clone: No antigen is known for it.

Sequenced sample: blood. The chain uses TRBV5-4 and TRBJ2-5, with no clear D. This receptor was identified in a person between 18 and 75 years old in good health. The CDR3 region has the DNA TGTGCCACTGGAGCAGGTGGTCAAGAGACCCAGTACTTC. It specifies CATGAGGQETQYF.